A single sample is the source of the 6 T cell receptor delta chains below, sequenced in a study of gamma-delta chains in newborns, infants, children. TCRdb applied CATT to the reads for clone calling. The sample lists roughly 7,200 delta-chain clones; 0.65% to 0.8% were seen once. The sample comprised blood. The receptors were gathered from a child who was a newborn, infant or young child, either healthy, febrile or measles-vaccinated (not recorded which).

With regard to this clone: A read error may be the cause here, since a much bigger clone is one base away. This chain links TRDV2 with TRDJ2; 9 positions match TRDD3. The CDR3 consists of 17 residues. CDR1 is GEAIGNYY and CDR2 is EKD in the germline V gene. The CDR3 region has the DNA TGTGCCTGTGACACGGTTGGGTTGGGGGATAAGACAGCACAACCCTTCTTT. This encodes CACDTVGLGDKTAQPFF.

The table lists this clone with a few counts. This may be a read error: a much more frequent sequence differs by one nucleotide. Other DNA sequences in the same sample also yield this CDR3. This chain connects TRDV2 to TRDJ1; the match to TRDD3 covers 11 bases. This CDR3 region has 17 residues. Looked up from germline, CDR1 is GEAIGNYY and CDR2 is EKD. The CDR3 is CACDTLGDTRGTDKLIF. CDR3 bases: TGTGCCTGTGACACATTGGGGGATACGCGGGGCACCGATAAGCTCATCTTT.

This clone has only a few counts. With only one base between it and a far larger clone, this is likely a read error. Additional DNA sequences in this sample encode the identical CDR3. V and J are TRDV2 and TRDJ3; 7 nucleotides line up with TRDD3. Germline CDR1 reads GEAIGNYY; CDR2 reads EKD. This CDR3 spans 18 amino acids. The CDR3: CACDTAGITTWDTRQMFF. In DNA form, the CDR3 reads TGTGCCTGTGACACCGCGGGGATAACAACCTGGGACACCCGACAGATGTTTTTT.

As for this clone: For this DNA, TCRdb reports the protein of a much larger clone, which diverges at residue 12, most likely from a read error; the protein presented here is translated directly from the DNA. The same CDR3 arises from other DNA sequences in this sample as well. The chain joins TRDV2 to TRDJ3; 9 bases fit TRDD3. Looked up from germline, CDR1 is GEAIGNYY and CDR2 is EKD. CDR3 length equals 20 residues. The V gene end was trimmed by 0 bases and the J gene end by 2 bases; junction bases not matched to a gene: 10. CDR3 nucleotide sequence: TGTGCCTGTGACACCGTGACTGGGGGACCCAGCCCCTGGGACACCCGACAGATGTTTTTC. This gives the protein CACDTVTGGPSPWDTRQMFF.

In this sample, this clone turned up a few times. This DNA's translation and the protein TCRdb lists, from a much larger clone, do not match at residue 3, likely due to a read error; the protein shown is translated from the DNA. This chain uses TRDV2 with TRDJ1; 11 bases agree with TRDD3. This CDR3 region has 16 residues. The germline gives CDR1 GEAIGNYY, CDR2 EKD. Written as DNA, the CDR3 is TGTGCCCGTGACGCCTTACTGGGGGATAACACCGATAAACTCATCTTT. Its protein product is CARDALLGDNTDKLIF.

By share, this clone counts as medium-sized. The chain combines TRDV2 with TRDJ3; D not certain. Germline V gene data show CDR1 as GEAIGNYY and CDR2 as EKD. CDR3 length: 15 residues. V was shortened by 0 bases and J by 3 bases, with 5 bases between the two germline ends. Written as DNA, the CDR3 is TGTGCCTGTGACACCGTCGGCTGGGACACCCGACAGATGTTTTTC. This gives the protein CACDTVGWDTRQMFF.